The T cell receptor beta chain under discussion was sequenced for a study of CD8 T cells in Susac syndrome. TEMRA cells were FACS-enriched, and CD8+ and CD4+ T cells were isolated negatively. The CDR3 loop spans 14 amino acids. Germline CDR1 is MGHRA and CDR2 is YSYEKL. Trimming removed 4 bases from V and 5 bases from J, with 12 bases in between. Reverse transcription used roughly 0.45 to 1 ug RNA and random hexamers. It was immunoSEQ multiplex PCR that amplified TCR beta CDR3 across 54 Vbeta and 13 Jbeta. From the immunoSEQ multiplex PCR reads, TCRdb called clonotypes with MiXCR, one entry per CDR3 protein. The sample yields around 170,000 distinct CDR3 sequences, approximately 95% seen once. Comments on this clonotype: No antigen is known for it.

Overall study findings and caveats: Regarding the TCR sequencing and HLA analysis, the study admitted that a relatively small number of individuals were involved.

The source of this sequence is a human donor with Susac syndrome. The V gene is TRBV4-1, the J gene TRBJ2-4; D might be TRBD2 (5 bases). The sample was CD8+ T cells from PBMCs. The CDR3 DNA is TGCGCCAGCAGCCGCGCCCCACTAGAAAACATTCAGTACTTC. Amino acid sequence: CASSRAPLENIQYF.